This paragraph reports one T cell receptor (beta chain). Its antigen is currently unknown. The sample originates from a study of CD8+ T cells in alopecia areata. Trimming removed 6 bases at V and 0 bases at J, with 18 bases between. The germline gives CDR1 ENHRY, CDR2 SYGVKD. This CDR3 has 18 amino acids. Findings of the study overall: Greater clonality was observed in lesional scalp samples, especially alopecia totalis/universalis, versus normal scalp.

Investigators isolated RNA and reverse transcribed it into cDNA to act as the sequencing template. Data came from immunoSEQ multiplex PCR; TCRdb stores just in-frame clones and leaves some out. Of around 250,000 clones in the sample, roughly two thirds were seen once. This chain connects TRBV10-3 to TRBJ2-6; possibly TRBD1 or TRBD2 for D (5 bases each). The material sequenced was CD4+ T cells sorted from blood, taken at week 0. The source is a human donor with alopecia areata. The CDR3 spells CAISTGPQFDSGANVLTF. Here the CDR3 DNA reads TGTGCCATCAGCACGGGACCGCAATTTGACTCTGGGGCCAACGTCCTGACTTTC.